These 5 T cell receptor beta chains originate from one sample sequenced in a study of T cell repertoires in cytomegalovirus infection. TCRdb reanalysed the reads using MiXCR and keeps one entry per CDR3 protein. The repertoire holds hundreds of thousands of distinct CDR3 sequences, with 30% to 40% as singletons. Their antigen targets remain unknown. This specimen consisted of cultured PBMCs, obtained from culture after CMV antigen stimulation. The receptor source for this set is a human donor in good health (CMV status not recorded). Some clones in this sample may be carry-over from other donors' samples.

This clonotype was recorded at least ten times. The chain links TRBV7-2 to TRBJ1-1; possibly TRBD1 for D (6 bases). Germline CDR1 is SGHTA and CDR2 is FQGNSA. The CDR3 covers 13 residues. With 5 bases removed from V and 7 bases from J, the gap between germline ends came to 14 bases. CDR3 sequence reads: CASSASQGGEAFF. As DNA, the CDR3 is TGTGCCAGCAGCGCATCACAGGGAGGTGAAGCTTTCTTT.

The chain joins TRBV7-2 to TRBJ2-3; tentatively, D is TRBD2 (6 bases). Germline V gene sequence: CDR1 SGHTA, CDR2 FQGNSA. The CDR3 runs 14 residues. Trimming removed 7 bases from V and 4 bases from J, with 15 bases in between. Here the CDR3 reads CASNFREFADTQYF. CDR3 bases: TGTGCCAGCAACTTTCGGGAGTTCGCAGATACGCAGTATTTT.

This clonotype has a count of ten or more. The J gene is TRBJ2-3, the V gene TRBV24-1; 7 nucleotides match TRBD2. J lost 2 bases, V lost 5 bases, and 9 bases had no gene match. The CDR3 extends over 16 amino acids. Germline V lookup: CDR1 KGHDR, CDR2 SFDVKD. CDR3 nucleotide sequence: TGTGCCACCAGTGGTCGCCTAGCGGACAACACAGATACGCAGTATTTT. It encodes CATSGRLADNTDTQYF.

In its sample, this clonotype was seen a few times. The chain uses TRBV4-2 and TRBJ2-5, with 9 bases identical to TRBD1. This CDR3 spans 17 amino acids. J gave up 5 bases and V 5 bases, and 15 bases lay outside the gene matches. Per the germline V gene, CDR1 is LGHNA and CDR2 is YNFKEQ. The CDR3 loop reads CASSYVPGQGGGETQYF. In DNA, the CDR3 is TGTGCCAGCAGCTATGTTCCGGGACAGGGTGGAGGCGAGACCCAGTACTTC.

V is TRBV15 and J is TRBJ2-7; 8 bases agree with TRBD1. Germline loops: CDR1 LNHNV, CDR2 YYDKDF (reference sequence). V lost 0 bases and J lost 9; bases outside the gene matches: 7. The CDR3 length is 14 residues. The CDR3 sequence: CATSREGTGSWQYF. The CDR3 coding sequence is TGTGCCACCAGCAGAGAGGGGACAGGTTCTTGGCAGTACTTC.